A single sample is the source of the 2 T cell receptor beta chains below, sequenced in a study of cytomegalovirus exposure and HLA in healthy donors. TCRdb keeps only in-frame clones here, not all; method: immunoSEQ multiplex PCR. The data hold fewer than 200,000 clones, with roughly 89% observed a single time. Sequencing was performed on PBMCs. These receptors were taken from a woman in her twenties or thirties in good health and CMV-seronegative.

This clone was counted a few times. The chain uses TRBV6-1 and TRBJ2-7, with D possibly TRBD1 on 5 matching bases. V lost 2 bases and J lost 6, with 17 bases in between. The CDR3 has 15 amino acids. Germline assignment: CDR1 MNHNS and CDR2 SASEGT. Here the CDR3 DNA reads TGTGCCAGCAGTGAATTGAAGGGGCCCCTGGGCGAGCAGTACTTC. Translated, it gives CASSELKGPLGEQYF.

This chain uses TRBV5-1 with TRBJ2-2; 8 bases are a match to TRBD1. Germline trimming cut 0 bases from V and 5 bases from J; bases unmatched to any gene: 3. Germline V gene lookup returns CDR1 SGHRS and CDR2 YFSETQ. The CDR3 is 15 residues long. The CDR3, as DNA: TGCGCCAGCAGCTTGGCAGGGGGCGAGACCGGGGAGCTGTTTTTT. Translated: CASSLAGGETGELFF.